This T cell receptor beta chain was identified in a study of blood T cell repertoires in COVID-19. Looking at the study overall: Material from acute and convalescent COVID-19 was sourced from the United States, Italy and Spain. T cells, B-cell-depleted T cells, or PBMCs supplied cDNA or gDNA.

In the original analysis: How many nucleated cells were present was estimated from reference gene primer amplification. The data were produced by immunoSEQ multiplex PCR, yet TCRdb's version contains in-frame clones alone and is incomplete. V and J calls and clone size are copied from that table; D and trimming were computed from the DNA. The data hold hundreds of thousands of clones, with more than 70% observed a single time. The V segment lost 6 bases and the J segment 1 base; nucleotides outside the gene matches: 8. The length of the CDR3 is 17 residues. Germline CDR1 reads SQVTM; CDR2 reads ANQGSEA. Enrolment of Seattle patients took place during active infection, and they were followed longitudinally.

Material: peripheral blood. The TCR originated in a woman aged 70-85 years with COVID-19, enrolled during active disease. The chain recombines TRBV29-1 with TRBJ2-1, with 14 nucleotides matching TRBD2. In DNA form, the CDR3 reads TGCAGCGTGGCGGGGACTAGCGGGGGCCTTTCCTACAATGAGCAGTTCTTC. Amino acids: CSVAGTSGGLSYNEQFF.